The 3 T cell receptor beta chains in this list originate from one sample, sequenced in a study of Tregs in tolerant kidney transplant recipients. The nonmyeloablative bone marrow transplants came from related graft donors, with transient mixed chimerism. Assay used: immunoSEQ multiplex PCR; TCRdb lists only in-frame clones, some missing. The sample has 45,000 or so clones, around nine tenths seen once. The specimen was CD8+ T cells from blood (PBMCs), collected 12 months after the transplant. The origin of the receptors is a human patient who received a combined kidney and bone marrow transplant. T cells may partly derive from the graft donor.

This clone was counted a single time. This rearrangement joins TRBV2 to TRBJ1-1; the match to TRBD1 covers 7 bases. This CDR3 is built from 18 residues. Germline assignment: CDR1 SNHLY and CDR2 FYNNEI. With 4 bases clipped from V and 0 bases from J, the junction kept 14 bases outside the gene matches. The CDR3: CASSGSPTGVRLNTEAFF. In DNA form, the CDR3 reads TGTGCCAGCAGTGGGTCACCAACAGGGGTCCGCCTGAACACTGAAGCTTTCTTT.

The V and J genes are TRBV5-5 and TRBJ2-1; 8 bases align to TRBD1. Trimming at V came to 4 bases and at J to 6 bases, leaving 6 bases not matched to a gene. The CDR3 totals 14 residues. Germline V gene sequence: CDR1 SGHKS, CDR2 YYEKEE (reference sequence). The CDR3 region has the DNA TGTGCCAGCAGCCCCAGACAGGGGAGCAATGAGCAGTTCTTC. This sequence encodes CASSPRQGSNEQFF.

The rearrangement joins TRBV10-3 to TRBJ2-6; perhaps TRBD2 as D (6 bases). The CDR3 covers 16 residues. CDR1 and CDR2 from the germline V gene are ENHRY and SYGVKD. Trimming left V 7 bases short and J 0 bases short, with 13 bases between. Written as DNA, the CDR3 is TGTGCCATCAATCCGGGACTCCTCTCTGGGGCCAACGTCCTGACTTTC. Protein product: CAINPGLLSGANVLTF.